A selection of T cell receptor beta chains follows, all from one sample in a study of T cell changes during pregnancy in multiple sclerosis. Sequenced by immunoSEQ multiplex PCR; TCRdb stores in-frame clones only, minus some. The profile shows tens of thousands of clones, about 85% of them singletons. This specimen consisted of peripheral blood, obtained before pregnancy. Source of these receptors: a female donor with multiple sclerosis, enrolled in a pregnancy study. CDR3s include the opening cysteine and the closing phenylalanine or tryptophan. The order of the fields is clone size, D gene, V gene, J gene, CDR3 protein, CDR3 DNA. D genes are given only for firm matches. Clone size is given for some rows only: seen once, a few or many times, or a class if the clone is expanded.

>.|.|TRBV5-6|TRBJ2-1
CASSPPEADSYNEQFF
TGTGCCAGCAGCCCGCCGGAGGCGGACTCCTACAATGAGCAGTTCTTC
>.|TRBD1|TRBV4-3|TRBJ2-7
CASSQEETGGYEQYF
TGCGCCAGCAGCCAAGAAGAGACAGGGGGCTACGAGCAGTACTTC
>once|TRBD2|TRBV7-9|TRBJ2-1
CASSLSGSSYNEQFF
TGTGCCAGCAGCCTTAGCGGGAGCTCCTACAATGAGCAGTTCTTC
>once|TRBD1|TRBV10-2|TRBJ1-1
CASFEGTVRMNTEAFF
TGCGCCAGCTTCGAGGGGACAGTGAGGATGAACACTGAAGCTTTCTTT
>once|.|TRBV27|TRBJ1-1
CASSSSGGQNTEAFF
TGTGCCAGCAGTTCTAGTGGAGGTCAGAACACTGAAGCTTTCTTT
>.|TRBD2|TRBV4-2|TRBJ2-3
CASRGGADTQYF
TGTGCCAGTCGGGGGGGCGCAGATACGCAGTATTTT
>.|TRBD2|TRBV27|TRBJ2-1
CASSLGQREIDEQFF
TGTGCCAGCAGTTTGGGCCAGCGGGAGATCGATGAGCAGTTCTTC
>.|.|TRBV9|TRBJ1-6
CASSVTGSNSPLHF
TGTGCCAGCAGCGTAACAGGGTCCAATTCACCCCTCCACTTT
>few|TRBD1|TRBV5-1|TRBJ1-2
CASTSSGTGGYGYTF
TGCGCCAGCACCTCTAGCGGGACAGGGGGCTATGGCTACACCTTC
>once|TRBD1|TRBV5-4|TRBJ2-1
CASSHRDRGLNEQFF
TGTGCCAGCAGCCACCGGGACAGGGGATTAAATGAGCAGTTCTTC
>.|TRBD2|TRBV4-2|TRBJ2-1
CASSQDWRGGRNEQFF
TGTGCCAGCAGCCAAGATTGGCGGGGGGGGAGGAATGAGCAGTTCTTC
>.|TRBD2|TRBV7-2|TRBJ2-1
CASTPSGGDPYNEQFF
TGTGCCAGCACCCCTAGCGGGGGGGATCCCTACAATGAGCAGTTCTTC
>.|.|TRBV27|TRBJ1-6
CASSLWGEGSPLHF
TGTGCCAGCAGTTTATGGGGAGAGGGTTCACCCCTCCACTTT
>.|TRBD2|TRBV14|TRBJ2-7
CASSLGTSGYYEQYF
TGTGCCAGCAGCCTCGGGACTAGCGGATACTACGAGCAGTACTTC
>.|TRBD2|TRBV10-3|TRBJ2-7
CAISDVRPGLGPEQYF
TGTGCCATCAGTGATGTTCGCCCGGGACTAGGACCCGAGCAGTACTTC
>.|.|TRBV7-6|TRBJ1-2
CASSLGHLTYGYTF
TGTGCCAGCAGCCTGGGGCACCTTACCTATGGCTACACCTTC
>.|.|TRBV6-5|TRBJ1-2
CASSRLTGDYGYTF
TGTGCCAGCAGCCGACTGACAGGAGACTATGGCTACACCTTC
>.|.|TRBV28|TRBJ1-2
CASSYEGDLYGYTF
TGTGCCAGCAGTTATGAGGGGGACCTCTATGGCTACACCTTC
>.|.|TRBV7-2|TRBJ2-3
CASSFTRGLSTQYF
TGTGCCAGCAGCTTTACTAGAGGCCTATCTACGCAGTATTTT
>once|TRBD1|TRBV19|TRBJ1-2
CASSDRGKYGYTF
TGTGCCAGTAGCGACAGGGGGAAGTATGGCTACACCTTC
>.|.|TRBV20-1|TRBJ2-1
CSSLLSKQFF
TGCAGTTCTCTACTTTCGAAGCAGTTCTTC
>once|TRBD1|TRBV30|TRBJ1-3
CAWSTGGSGNTIYF
TGTGCCTGGAGTACAGGGGGCTCTGGAAACACCATATATTTT
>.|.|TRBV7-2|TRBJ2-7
CASSLEGSGVYEQYF
TGTGCCAGCAGCTTAGAGGGTAGCGGTGTTTACGAGCAGTACTTC
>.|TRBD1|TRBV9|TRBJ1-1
CASSVGGTGRVNTEAFF
TGTGCCAGCAGCGTAGGAGGGACAGGGAGGGTGAACACTGAAGCTTTCTTT
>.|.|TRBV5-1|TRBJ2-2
CASSYGLLNTGELFF
TGCGCCAGCAGCTACGGACTATTAAACACCGGGGAGCTGTTTTTT
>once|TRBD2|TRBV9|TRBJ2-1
CASSKRLANNYNEQFF
TGTGCCAGCAGCAAACGACTAGCTAATAACTACAATGAGCAGTTCTTC
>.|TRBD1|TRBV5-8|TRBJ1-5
CASSLGQGLHQPQHF
TGTGCCAGCAGCTTGGGACAGGGGCTTCATCAGCCCCAGCATTTT
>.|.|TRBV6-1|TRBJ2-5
CATFGLQETQYF
TGTGCCACCTTCGGACTGCAAGAGACCCAGTACTTC
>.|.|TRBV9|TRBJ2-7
CASSGESPYEQYF
TGTGCCAGCAGCGGTGAGAGCCCCTACGAGCAGTACTTC
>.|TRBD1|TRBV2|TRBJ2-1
CASRDTGQGILQFF
TGTGCCAGCAGAGACACGGGACAGGGAATTTTGCAGTTCTTC
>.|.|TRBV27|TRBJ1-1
CASSFGLDLTEAFF
TGTGCCAGCAGTTTTGGGCTCGATCTCACTGAAGCTTTCTTT
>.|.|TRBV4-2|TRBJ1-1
CASSQDQFRGGLNTEAFF
TGTGCCAGCAGCCAAGATCAATTCCGAGGGGGTTTGAACACTGAAGCTTTCTTT
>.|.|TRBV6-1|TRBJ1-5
CASGAGGVVDQPQHF
TGTGCCAGCGGAGCGGGGGGCGTTGTGGATCAGCCCCAGCATTTT
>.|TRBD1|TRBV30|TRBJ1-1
CARGRGHTEAFF
TGTGCCCGTGGCAGGGGGCACACTGAAGCTTTCTTT
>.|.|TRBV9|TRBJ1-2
CASSDTGYGYTF
TGTGCCAGCAGCGACACAGGGTATGGCTACACCTTC
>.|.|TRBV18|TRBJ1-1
CASSPGGNTEAFF
TGTGCCAGCTCACCAGGCGGGAACACTGAAGCTTTCTTT
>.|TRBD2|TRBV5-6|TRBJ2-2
CASSLGEGTGELFF
TGTGCCAGCAGCCTCGGGGAGGGCACCGGGGAGCTGTTTTTT
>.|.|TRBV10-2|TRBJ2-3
CASSESWGRSTDTQYF
TGCGCCAGCAGTGAGTCCTGGGGCCGGAGCACAGATACGCAGTATTTT
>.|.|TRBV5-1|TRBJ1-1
CASSSTLNTEAFF
TGCGCCAGTAGTTCTACTCTGAACACTGAAGCTTTCTTT
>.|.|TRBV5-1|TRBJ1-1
CASSLALGLEAFF
TGCGCCAGCAGCTTGGCATTGGGGCTGGAAGCTTTCTTT
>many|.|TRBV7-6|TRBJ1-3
CASSLRQGNTIYF
TGTGCCAGCAGCCTGCGACAGGGAAACACCATATATTTT
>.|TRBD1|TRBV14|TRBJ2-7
CASSPQGAWSEQYF
TGTGCCAGCAGCCCACAGGGGGCTTGGAGTGAGCAGTACTTC
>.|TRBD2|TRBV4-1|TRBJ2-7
CASSQVFTSGDSSYEQYF
TGCGCCAGCAGCCAAGTTTTTACTAGCGGGGATTCTTCCTACGAGCAGTACTTC
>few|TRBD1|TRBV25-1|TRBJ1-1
CASKTGGNTEAFF
TGTGCCAGCAAGACAGGGGGGAACACTGAAGCTTTCTTT
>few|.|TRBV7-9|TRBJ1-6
CASSPDLEANSPLHF
TGTGCCAGCAGCCCCGATTTAGAAGCTAATTCACCCCTCCACTTT
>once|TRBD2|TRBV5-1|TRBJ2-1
CASSPAGGEQFF
TGCGCCAGCAGCCCGGCGGGGGGCGAGCAGTTCTTC
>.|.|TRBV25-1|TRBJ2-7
CASSYEYEQYF
TGTGCCAGCAGTTACGAGTACGAGCAGTACTTC
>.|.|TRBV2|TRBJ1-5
CASRGQLDQPQHF
TGTGCCAGCAGGGGCCAGTTAGATCAGCCCCAGCATTTT
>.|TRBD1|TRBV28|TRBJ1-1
CASRQGTNTEAFF
TGTGCCAGCAGACAGGGGACGAACACTGAAGCTTTCTTT
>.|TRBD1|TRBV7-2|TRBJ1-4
CASSAQQGLGEKLFF
TGTGCCAGCAGCGCTCAACAGGGGTTAGGTGAAAAACTGTTTTTT
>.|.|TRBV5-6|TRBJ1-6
CASSLAGRRGGNSPLHF
TGTGCCAGCAGCTTGGCAGGTCGCCGGGGGGGTAATTCACCCCTCCACTTT